This entry is about one T cell receptor beta chain. The clone's antigen remains unknown. No per-base quality is available; no much larger clone lies one base away. The CDR3 sequence holds 13 residues, the cysteine and phenylalanine included. CDR3 DNA only is kept here, 39 bases in frame from base 1. Trimming removed 3 bases from V and 3 bases from J, leaving 8 bases between the germline ends. CDR1 and CDR2 are read off the germline V gene (reference sequence) as SGHNT and YYREEE. Healthy HIV-negative adults with no recently reported acute infections or vaccinations were included as donors. Only Caucasian adults living in Nashville, Tennessee, USA were represented among the donors. CD4+ T cells were enriched through magnetic negative selection, after which naive cells were positively selected on CD45RA and the remaining negative fraction served as the memory subset. After blood collection by leukapheresis, PBMCs were isolated using Ficoll-Histopaque density gradient centrifugation and then cryopreserved in the vapor phase of liquid nitrogen. Purity and quantity of every magnetically sorted T cell population were checked by analytical flow cytometry. Each sorted fraction had its genomic DNA isolated and then quantified by UV absorbance on a Nanodrop 2000c.

The sample comes from a study of shared clonotypes between healthy human individuals (dated by TCRdb to 2018 to 2021). The study in broad terms: Three men and a couple of women, aged 18 to 49 years, made up the cohort. Between about 0.8 and 9 billion PBMCs per donor were obtained by leukapheresis. Libraries were prepared and TCR repertoires were sequenced by different laboratories using diverse techniques, in order to increase sequencing depth and limit assay-specific biases. Per donor, three plates each were used for CD4 naive and CD4 memory, two for CD8 naive, and one for CD8 memory. The study deeply sequenced blood TCR repertoires of roughly five healthy adults to estimate repertoire size and the extent of clonotype sharing between individuals. What the work shows at the level of the full study, not this receptor alone: Pairwise subsampling led to the expectation that sequencing depth would affect the degree of clonotype sharing among donors. Incomplete sequencing was indicated by rarefaction of sorted-subset datasets, despite the large sequencing depth. Only blood was sampled, and tissue TCR repertoires likely differ from those in blood. Approximately 5% of naive CD4, more than 3% of naive CD8, about 2.5% of memory CD4, and roughly 0.4% of memory CD8 clonotypes were shared across several donors. The small number of donors limited the genetic and exposure-history diversity represented. Naive subsets generally had larger estimated clonotype richness than memory subsets. Higher generation probabilities were observed for clonotypes shared by all four sorted-subset donors than for non-shared clonotypes.

Using the deep immunoSEQ assay, TCR CDR3 regions were amplified from genomic DNA by multiplex PCR. Extracted genomic DNA from each cell subset was distributed evenly across all wells of several immunoSEQ 96-well plates, and each plate was treated as a replicate. For sorted subsets, each replicate PCR was loaded with 200 ng genomic DNA, equivalent to about 30,000 T cell genomes. Purified libraries were measured with a Qubit 3.0 fluorometer, size-checked on a Bioanalyzer 2100, and measured again with the KAPA Library Quantification kit. Each immunoSEQ 96-well plate was sequenced on its own single-read 150-cycle Illumina NextSeq 550 flow cell. On the authors' methods: Because the immunoSEQ output held only junctional sequences and lacked quality scores, the filtering could not match the filtering applied to full-length reads. Sequences were annotated with PyIR, a Python wrapper for IgBLAST v1.9, and V/J genes and CDR3 were assigned using IMGT germline references. Reads with weak V/J assignments (E-value above 1e-6), missing CDR3, stop codons, out-of-frame junctions, or ambiguous translated residues were removed. A V3J clonotype was defined by an identical inferred V gene, J gene, and CDR3 amino acid sequence. To compute the percentage overlap between repertoires, the number of shared unique clonotypes was divided by the size of the smaller repertoire. RTK rarefaction, the Chao1 estimator, and Recon v2.1 estimates of unobserved clonotypes were used to assess repertoire richness. Generation probabilities for all TCRbeta clonotypes obtained by the gDNA method from a few donors were computed using OLGA. TCRdb re-hosts the immuneACCESS table, in-frame sequences only. Its copies lack some clones; in the studies checked, an unresolved V gene accounts for under half of them, and the cause for the rest is not known. V, J and clone size are those of that table, while D and trimming were read from the DNA. In this sample the table shows about a million clones, more than 60% of which occur a single time. Jointly, the top ten make up about 1.5% of the sample.

The sequence was collected from a man aged 18 to 29 in good health. In this chain, TRBV5-4 is recombined with TRBJ2-3, with the D gene uncertain. Sequenced: memory CD4+ T cells sorted from blood. The label giving this sample's cell subset or site can be read as: CD45RA-negative fraction. Here is the DNA: TGTGCCAGCAGCTCCGCACGAACAGATACGCAGTATTTT. It encodes CASSSARTDTQYF.